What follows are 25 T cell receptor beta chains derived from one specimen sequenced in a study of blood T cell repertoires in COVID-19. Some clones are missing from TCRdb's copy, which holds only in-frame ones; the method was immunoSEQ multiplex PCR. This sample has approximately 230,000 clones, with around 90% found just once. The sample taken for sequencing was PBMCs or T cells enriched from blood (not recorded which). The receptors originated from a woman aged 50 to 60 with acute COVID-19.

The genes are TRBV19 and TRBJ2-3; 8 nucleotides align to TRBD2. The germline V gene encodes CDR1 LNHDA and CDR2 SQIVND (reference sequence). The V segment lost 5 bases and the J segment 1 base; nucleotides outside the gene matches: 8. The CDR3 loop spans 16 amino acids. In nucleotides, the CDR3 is TGTGCCAGTAGTCCCCGCGGGGGGCTTCGCACAGATACGCAGTATTTT. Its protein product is CASSPRGGLRTDTQYF.

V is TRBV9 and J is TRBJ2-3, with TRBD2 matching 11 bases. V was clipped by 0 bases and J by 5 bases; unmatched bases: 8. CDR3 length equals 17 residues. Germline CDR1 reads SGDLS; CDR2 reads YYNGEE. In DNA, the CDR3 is TGTGCCAGCAGCGTAGGGGGTAGCGGGAGGGGCGGAGATACGCAGTATTTT. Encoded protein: CASSVGGSGRGGDTQYF.

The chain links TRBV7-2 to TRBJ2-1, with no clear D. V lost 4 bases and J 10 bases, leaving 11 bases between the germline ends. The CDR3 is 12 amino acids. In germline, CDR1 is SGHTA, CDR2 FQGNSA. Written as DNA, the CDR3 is TGTGCCAGCAGCTCCTACCGGCGGGAGCAGTTCTTC. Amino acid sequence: CASSSYRREQFF.

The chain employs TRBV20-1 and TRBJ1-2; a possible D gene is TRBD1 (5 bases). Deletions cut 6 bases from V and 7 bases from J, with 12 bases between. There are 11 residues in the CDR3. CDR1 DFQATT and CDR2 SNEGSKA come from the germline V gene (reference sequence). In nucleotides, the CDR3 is TGCAGTGCACCGACGGGGGTTGGCTACACCTTC. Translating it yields CSAPTGVGYTF.

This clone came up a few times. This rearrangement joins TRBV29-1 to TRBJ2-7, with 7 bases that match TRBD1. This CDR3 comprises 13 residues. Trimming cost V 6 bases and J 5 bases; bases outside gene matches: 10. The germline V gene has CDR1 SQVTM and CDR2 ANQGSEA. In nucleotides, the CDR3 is TGCAGCGTAGGGACAGTCCTCGGGAACGAGCAGTACTTC. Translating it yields CSVGTVLGNEQYF.

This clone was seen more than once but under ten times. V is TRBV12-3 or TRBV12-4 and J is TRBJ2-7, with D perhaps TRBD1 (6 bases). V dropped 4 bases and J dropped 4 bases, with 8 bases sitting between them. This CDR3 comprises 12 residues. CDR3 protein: CASSSQGYEQYF. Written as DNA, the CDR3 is TGTGCCAGCAGTTCCCAGGGGTACGAGCAGTACTTC.

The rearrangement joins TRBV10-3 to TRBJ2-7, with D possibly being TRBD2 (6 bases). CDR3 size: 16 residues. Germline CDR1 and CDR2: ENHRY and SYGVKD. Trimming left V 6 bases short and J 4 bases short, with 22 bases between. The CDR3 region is CAIREGWSLRGYEQYF. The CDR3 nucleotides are TGTGCCATCAGGGAGGGTTGGTCCTTGCGCGGGTACGAGCAGTACTTC.

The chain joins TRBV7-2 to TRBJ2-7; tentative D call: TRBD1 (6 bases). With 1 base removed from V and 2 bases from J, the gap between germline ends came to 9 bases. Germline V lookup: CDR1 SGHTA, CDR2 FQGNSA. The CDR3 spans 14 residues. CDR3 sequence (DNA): TGTGCCAGCAGCTTAGTACAGGGTCCCTACGAGCAGTACTTC. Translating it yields CASSLVQGPYEQYF.

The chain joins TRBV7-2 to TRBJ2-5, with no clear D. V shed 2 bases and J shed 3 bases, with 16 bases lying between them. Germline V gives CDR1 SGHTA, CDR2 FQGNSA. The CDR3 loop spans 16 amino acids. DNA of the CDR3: TGTGCCAGCAGCTTATTATGGCAACGGCAGGAAGAGACCCAGTACTTC. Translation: CASSLLWQRQEETQYF. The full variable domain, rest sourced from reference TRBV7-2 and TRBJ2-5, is GAGVSQSPSNKVTEKGKDVELRCDPISGHTALYWYRQSLGQGLEFLIYFQGNSAPDKSGLPSDRFSAERTGGSVSTLTIQRTQQEDSAVYLCASSLLWQRQEETQYFGPGTRLLVL.

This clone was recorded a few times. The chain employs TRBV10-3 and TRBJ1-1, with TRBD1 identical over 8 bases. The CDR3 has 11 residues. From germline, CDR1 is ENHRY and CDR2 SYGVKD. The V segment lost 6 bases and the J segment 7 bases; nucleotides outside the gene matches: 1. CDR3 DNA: TGTGCCATCAGCACAGGGGGTGAAGCTTTCTTT. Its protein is CAISTGGEAFF.

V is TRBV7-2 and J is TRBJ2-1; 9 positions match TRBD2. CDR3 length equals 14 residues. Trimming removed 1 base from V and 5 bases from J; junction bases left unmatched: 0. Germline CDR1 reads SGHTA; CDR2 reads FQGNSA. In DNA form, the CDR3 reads TGTGCCAGCAGCTTAGTAGCGGGAGACAATGAGCAGTTCTTC. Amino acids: CASSLVAGDNEQFF.

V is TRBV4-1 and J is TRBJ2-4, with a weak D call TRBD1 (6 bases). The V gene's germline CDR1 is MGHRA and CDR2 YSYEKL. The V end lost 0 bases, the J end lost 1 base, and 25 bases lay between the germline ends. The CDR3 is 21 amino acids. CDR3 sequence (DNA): TGCGCCAGCAGCCAAGAGCCAGGGGACGGCTTGGGGCGCTCGGCCAAAAACATTCAGTACTTC. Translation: CASSQEPGDGLGRSAKNIQYF.

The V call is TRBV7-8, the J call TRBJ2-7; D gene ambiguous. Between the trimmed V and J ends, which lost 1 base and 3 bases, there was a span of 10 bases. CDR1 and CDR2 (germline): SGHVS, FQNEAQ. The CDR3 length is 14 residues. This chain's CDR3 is CASSLGPTIYEQYF. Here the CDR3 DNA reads TGTGCCAGCAGCTTAGGACCGACAATCTACGAGCAGTACTTC.

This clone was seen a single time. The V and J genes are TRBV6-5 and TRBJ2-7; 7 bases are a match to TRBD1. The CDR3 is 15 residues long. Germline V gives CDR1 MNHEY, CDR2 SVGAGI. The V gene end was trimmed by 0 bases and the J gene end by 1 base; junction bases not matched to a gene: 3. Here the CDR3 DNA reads TGTGCCAGCAGTTACTCAACAGGGGTGTCCTACGAGCAGTACTTC. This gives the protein CASSYSTGVSYEQYF.

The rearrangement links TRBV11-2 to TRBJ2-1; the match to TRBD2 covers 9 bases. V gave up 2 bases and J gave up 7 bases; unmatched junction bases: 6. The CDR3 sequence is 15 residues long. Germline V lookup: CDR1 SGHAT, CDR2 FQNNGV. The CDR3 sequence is CASSLNSGSRNEQFF. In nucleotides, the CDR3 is TGTGCCAGCAGCTTAAATAGCGGGAGTCGAAATGAGCAGTTCTTC. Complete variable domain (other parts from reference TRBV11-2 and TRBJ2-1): EAGVAQSPRYKIIEKRQSVAFWCNPISGHATLYWYQQILGQGPKLLIQFQNNGVVDDSQLPKDRFSAERLKGVDSTLKIQPAKLEDSAVYLCASSLNSGSRNEQFFGPGTRLTVL.

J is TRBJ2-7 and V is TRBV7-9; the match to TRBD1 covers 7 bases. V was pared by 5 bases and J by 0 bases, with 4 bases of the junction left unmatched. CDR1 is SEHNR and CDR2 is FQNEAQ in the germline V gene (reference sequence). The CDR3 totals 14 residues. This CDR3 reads CASSRGDSSYEQYF. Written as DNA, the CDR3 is TGTGCCAGCAGCAGAGGGGACAGCTCCTACGAGCAGTACTTC.

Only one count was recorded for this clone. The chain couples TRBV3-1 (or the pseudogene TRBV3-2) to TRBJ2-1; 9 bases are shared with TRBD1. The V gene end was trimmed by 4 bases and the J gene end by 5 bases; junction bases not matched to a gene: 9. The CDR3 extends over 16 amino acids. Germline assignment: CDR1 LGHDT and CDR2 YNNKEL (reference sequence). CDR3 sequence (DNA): TGTGCCAGCAGCCGATACGACAGGGGGAATAACAATGAGCAGTTCTTC. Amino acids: CASSRYDRGNNNEQFF.

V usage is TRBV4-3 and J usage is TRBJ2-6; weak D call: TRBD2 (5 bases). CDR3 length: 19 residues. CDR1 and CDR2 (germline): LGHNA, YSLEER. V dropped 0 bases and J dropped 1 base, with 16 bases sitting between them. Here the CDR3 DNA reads TGCGCCAGCAGCCAAGAGGACGGGATCTGGGTGTCTGGGGCCAACGTCCTGACTTTC. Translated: CASSQEDGIWVSGANVLTF.

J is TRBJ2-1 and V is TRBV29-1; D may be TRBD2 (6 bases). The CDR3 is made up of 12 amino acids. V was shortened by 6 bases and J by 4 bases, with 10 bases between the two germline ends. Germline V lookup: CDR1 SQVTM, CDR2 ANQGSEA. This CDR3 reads CSVGREYNEQFF. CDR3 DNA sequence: TGCAGCGTAGGGCGGGAATACAATGAGCAGTTCTTC.

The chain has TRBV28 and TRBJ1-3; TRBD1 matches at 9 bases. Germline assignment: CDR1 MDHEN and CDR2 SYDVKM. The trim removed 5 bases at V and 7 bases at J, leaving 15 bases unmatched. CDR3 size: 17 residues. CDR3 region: CASSLRTNRGLWNTIYF. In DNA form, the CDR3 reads TGTGCCAGCAGTCTCCGTACTAACAGGGGGCTCTGGAACACCATATATTTT.

CDR3 protein: CSVEETTEYSGNTIYF. CDR3 sequence (DNA): TGCAGCGTTGAAGAGACGACAGAGTACTCTGGAAACACCATATATTTT. The rearrangement links TRBV29-1 to TRBJ1-3; D may be TRBD1 (5 bases). The CDR3 covers 16 residues. Trimming stripped 0 bases from V and 0 bases from J, with 12 bases between. Germline V gives CDR1 SQVTM, CDR2 ANQGSEA.

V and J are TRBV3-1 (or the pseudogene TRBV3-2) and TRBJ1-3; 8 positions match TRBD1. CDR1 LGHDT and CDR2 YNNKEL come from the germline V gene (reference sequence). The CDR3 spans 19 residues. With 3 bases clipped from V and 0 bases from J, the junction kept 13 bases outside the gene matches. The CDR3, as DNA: TGTGCCAGCAGCCATCAAGTAACCTCGGACAGGGCCTCTGGAAACACCATATATTTT. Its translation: CASSHQVTSDRASGNTIYF.

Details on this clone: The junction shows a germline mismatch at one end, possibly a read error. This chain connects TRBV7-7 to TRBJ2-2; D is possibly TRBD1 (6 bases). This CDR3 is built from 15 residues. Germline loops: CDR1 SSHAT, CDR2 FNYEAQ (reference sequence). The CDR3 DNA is TGTGCTAGCAGCTTAAATCCAGGGGTGCCCGGGGAGCTGTTTTTT. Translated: CASSLNPGVPGELFF.

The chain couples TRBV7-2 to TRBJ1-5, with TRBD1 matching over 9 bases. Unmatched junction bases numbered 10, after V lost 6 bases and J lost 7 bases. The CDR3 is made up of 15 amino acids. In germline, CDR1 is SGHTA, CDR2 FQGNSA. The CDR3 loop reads CASSSHRGQRQPQHF. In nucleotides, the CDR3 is TGTGCCAGCAGTTCCCACAGGGGGCAGAGGCAGCCCCAGCATTTT.

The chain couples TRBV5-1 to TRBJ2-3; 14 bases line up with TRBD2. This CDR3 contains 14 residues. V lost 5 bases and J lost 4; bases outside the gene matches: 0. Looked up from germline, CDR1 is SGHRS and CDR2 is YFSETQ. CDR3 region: CASRGLAGADTQYF. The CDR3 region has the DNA TGCGCCAGCAGGGGACTAGCGGGAGCAGATACGCAGTATTTT.